Presented here are 12 T cell receptor beta chains from one specimen sequenced in a study of radiotherapy plus CTLA-4 blockade in lung cancer (dated 2018 in TCRdb). The library relied on the immunoSEQ multiplex PCR assay. In TCRdb, the immuneACCESS table is reduced to in-frame sequences with V and J assigned. These tables do not hold every clone; where another copy was compared, an unresolved V gene accounts for under half, and the others remain unexplained. The sample table records 53,000 or so clones; more than 70% of these occur just once. The ten largest clones capture around 10% of the sample. Sequencing used peripheral blood, obtained from a patient treated with radiotherapy plus ipilimumab. The receptors were gathered from a human donor with non-small cell lung cancer who had stable disease on radiotherapy plus ipilimumab.

The J gene is TRBJ1-1, the V gene TRBV2; 7 bases align to TRBD1. From germline, CDR1 is SNHLY and CDR2 FYNNEI. The CDR3 length is 13 residues. Trimming cost V 8 bases and J 0 bases; bases outside gene matches: 3. CDR3 DNA sequence: TGTGCCAGCTTTGACAGGGTGAACACTGAAGCTTTCTTT. This codes for CASFDRVNTEAFF.

This chain joins TRBV21-1 and TRBJ2-2; TRBD1, the D gene given by the table, was not confirmed from the DNA. TRBV21-1 is assigned pseudogene status. The CDR3 runs to 13 residues. CDR3 DNA sequence: TGTGCCAGCAACGACACCGTCACCGGGGAGCTGTTTTTT. It is translated as CASNDTVTGELFF.

The V gene is TRBV19, the J gene TRBJ1-4; D ambiguous. V was shortened by 4 bases and J by 0 bases, with 9 bases between the two germline ends. Per germline, CDR1 LNHDA and CDR2 SQIVND (reference sequence). The CDR3 loop spans 15 amino acids. This CDR3 reads CASSTLLATNEKLFF. For the CDR3, the DNA is TGTGCCAGTAGTACACTACTTGCAACTAATGAAAAACTGTTTTTT.

The rearrangement uses TRBV7-9 and TRBJ1-5; D gene unclear. V was shortened by 6 bases and J by 8 bases, with 11 bases between the two germline ends. This CDR3 is 12 amino acids long. From germline, CDR1 is SEHNR and CDR2 FQNEAQ (reference sequence). CDR3 sequence (DNA): TGTGCCAGCAGTTACTCTGGGAAGCCCCAGCATTTT. Amino acids: CASSYSGKPQHF.

The chain joins TRBV5-1 to TRBJ1-3; D not resolved. The CDR3 spans 14 residues. With 4 bases removed from V and 8 bases from J, the gap between germline ends came to 16 bases. The germline V gene has CDR1 SGHRS and CDR2 YFSETQ. The CDR3 loop is CASSPRAVGDTIYF. DNA of the CDR3: TGCGCCAGCAGCCCGCGTGCCGTCGGGGACACCATATATTTT.

The chain recombines TRBV6-5 with TRBJ1-2; D not resolved. The CDR3 has 14 residues. Looked up from germline, CDR1 is MNHEY and CDR2 is SVGAGI. The V gene lost 4 bases and the J gene lost 8 bases, with 17 bases spanning the gap. The CDR3 DNA is TGTGCCAGCAGTTCCCCGGGAGGCGCTAAGGGCTACACCTTC. Translated: CASSSPGGAKGYTF.

V gene TRBV5-3 combines with J gene TRBJ1-1; D may be TRBD1 (5 bases). TRBV5-3 is recorded as an ORF, its role being uncertain. Trimming took off 5 bases at V and 5 bases at J, with 10 bases between the two ends. The CDR3 has 12 amino acids. The CDR3, as DNA: TGTGCCAGAAGACACGGGGGTACTGAAGCTTTCTTT. It translates to CARRHGGTEAFF.

The chain links TRBV6-5 to TRBJ2-2, with D hard to call. CDR3 length: 14 residues. Germline V gene data show CDR1 as MNHEY and CDR2 as SVGAGI. Deletions cut 2 bases from V and 0 bases from J, with 4 bases between. The chain's CDR3 is CASSYAPNTGELFF. CDR3 DNA sequence: TGTGCCAGCAGTTACGCCCCGAACACCGGGGAGCTGTTTTTT.

The CDR3 DNA follows: TGCGCCAGCAGCTTGGGGCAGGGGACCTTCAATGAGCAGTTCTTC. Protein product: CASSLGQGTFNEQFF. This chain joins TRBV5-1 and TRBJ2-1; D perhaps matches TRBD1 (6 bases). Germline V CDR1 and CDR2: SGHRS, YFSETQ. V lost 0 bases to trimming and J lost 6 bases, with 13 bases between them. The CDR3 runs to 15 residues.

The chain employs TRBV30 and TRBJ2-5, with D uncertain. This CDR3 comprises 13 residues. The V gene's germline CDR1 is GTSNPN and CDR2 SVGIG (reference sequence). V gave up 3 bases and J gave up 2 bases, with 10 bases separating them. The CDR3 reads CAWRVALQETQYF. For the CDR3, the DNA is TGTGCCTGGAGGGTGGCCCTACAAGAGACCCAGTACTTC. The full variable domain, completed using reference TRBV30 and TRBJ2-5, is SQTIHQWPATLVQPVGSPLSLECTVEGTSNPNLYWYRQAAGRGLQLLFYSVGIGQISSEVPQNLSASRPQDRQFILSSKKLLLSDSGFYLCAWRVALQETQYFGPGTRLLVL.

The chain combines TRBV5-1 with TRBJ1-1; D remains unclear. There are 12 residues in the CDR3. In germline, CDR1 is SGHRS, CDR2 YFSETQ. Trimming left V 5 bases short and J 4 bases short, with 9 bases between. CDR3 nucleotides: TGCGCCAGCAGAGAGCGGGGCACTGAAGCTTTCTTT. Protein: CASRERGTEAFF.

The chain joins TRBV6-1 to TRBJ1-1; D gene ambiguous. Per the germline V gene, CDR1 is MNHNS and CDR2 is SASEGT. The V end lost 5 bases, the J end lost 1 base, and 11 bases lay between the germline ends. The CDR3 is 14 amino acids. The CDR3 loop is CASSYSPKNTEAFF. DNA of the CDR3: TGTGCCAGCAGTTATAGTCCGAAGAACACTGAAGCTTTCTTT.